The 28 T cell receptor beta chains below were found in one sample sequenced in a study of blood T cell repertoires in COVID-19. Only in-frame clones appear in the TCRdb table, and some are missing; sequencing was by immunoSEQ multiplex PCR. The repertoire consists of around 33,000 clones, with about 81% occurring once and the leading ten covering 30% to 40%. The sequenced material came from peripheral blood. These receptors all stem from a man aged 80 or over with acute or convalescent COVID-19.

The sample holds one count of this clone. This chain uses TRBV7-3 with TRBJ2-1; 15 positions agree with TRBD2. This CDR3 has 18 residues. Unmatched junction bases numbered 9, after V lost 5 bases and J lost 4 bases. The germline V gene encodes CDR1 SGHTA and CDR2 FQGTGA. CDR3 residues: CASSRTGLAGGPYNEQFF. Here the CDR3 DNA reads TGTGCCAGCAGCCGAACCGGACTAGCGGGGGGGCCGTACAATGAGCAGTTCTTC.

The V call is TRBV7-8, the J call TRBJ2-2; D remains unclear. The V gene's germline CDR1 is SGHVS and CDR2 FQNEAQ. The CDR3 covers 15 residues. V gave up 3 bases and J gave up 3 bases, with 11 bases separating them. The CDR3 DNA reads TGTGCCAGCAGCTTCTACCCTTTAGACACCGGGGAGCTGTTTTTT. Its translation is CASSFYPLDTGELFF.

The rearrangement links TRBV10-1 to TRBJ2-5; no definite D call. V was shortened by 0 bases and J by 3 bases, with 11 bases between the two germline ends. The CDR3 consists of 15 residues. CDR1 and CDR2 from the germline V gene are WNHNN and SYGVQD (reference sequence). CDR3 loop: CASSESGARKETQYF. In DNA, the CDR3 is TGCGCCAGCAGTGAGTCGGGTGCCAGGAAAGAGACCCAGTACTTC.

The CDR3 sequence: CASRRGQGDTIYF. In DNA form, the CDR3 reads TGTGCCAGCCGGCGAGGACAGGGCGACACCATATATTTT. The rearrangement joins TRBV6-5 to TRBJ1-3; 8 positions agree with TRBD1. Germline loops: CDR1 MNHEY, CDR2 SVGAGI. V gave up 8 bases and J gave up 8 bases; unmatched junction bases: 8. The CDR3 is 13 amino acids.

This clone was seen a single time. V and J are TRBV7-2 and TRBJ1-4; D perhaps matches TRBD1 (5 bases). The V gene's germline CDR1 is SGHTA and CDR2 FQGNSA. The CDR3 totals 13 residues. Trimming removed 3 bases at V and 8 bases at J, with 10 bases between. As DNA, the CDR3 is TGTGCCAGCAGCTTTTCGCGGGGGGAAAAACTGTTTTTT. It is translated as CASSFSRGEKLFF.

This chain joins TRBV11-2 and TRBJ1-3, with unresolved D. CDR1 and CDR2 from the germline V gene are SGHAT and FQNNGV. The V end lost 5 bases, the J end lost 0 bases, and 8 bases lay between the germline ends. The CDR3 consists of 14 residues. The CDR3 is CASSPRGSGNTIYF. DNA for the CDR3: TGTGCCAGCAGCCCTCGCGGCTCTGGAAACACCATATATTTT.

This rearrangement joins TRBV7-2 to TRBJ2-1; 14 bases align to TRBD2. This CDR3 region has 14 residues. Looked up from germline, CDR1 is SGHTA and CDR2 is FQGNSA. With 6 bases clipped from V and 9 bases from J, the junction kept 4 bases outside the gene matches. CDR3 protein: CASRSTSGGGEQFF. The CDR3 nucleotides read TGTGCCAGCAGGTCGACTAGCGGGGGGGGTGAGCAGTTCTTC.

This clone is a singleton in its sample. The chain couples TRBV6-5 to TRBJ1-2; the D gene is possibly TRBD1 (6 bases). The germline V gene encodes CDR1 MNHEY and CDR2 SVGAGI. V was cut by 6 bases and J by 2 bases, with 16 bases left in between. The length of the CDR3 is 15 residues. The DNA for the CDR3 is TGTGCCAGCAGCCCGGGGGGCGGCAGAAACTATGGCTACACCTTC. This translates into CASSPGGGRNYGYTF.

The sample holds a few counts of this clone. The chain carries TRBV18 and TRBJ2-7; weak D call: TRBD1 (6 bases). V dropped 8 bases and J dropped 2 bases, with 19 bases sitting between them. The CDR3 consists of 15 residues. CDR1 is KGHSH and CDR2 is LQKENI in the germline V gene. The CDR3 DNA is TGTGCCAGCACCTCCCAGGCAGGGGCTACCTACGAGCAGTACTTC. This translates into CASTSQAGATYEQYF.

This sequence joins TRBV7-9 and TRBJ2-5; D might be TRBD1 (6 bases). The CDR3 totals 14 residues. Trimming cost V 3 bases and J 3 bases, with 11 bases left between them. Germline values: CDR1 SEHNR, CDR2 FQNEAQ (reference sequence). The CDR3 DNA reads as TGTGCCAGCAGCTTGGGGGACACCAAAGAGACCCAGTACTTC. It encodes CASSLGDTKETQYF. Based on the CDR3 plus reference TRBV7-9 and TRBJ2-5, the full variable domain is DTGVSQNPRHKITKRGQNVTFRCDPISEHNRLYWYRQTLGQGPEFLTYFQNEAQLEKSRLLSDRFSAERPKGSFSTLEIQRTEQGDSAMYLCASSLGDTKETQYFGPGTRLLVL.

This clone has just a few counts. The CDR3 region has the DNA TGTGCCTGGAGTGTACCTTTAGGGCAGGGGGTTAATGAGCAGTTCTTC. Translation gives CAWSVPLGQGVNEQFF. The chain couples TRBV30 to TRBJ2-1; 7 bases are shared with TRBD1. V lost 0 bases to trimming and J lost 7 bases; unmatched junction nucleotides: 12. Germline lookup yields CDR1 GTSNPN and CDR2 SVGIG (reference sequence). The CDR3 is 16 amino acids. The full variable domain, completed using reference TRBV30 and TRBJ2-1, is SQTIHQWPATLVQPVGSPLSLECTVEGTSNPNLYWYRQAAGRGLQLLFYSVGIGQISSEVPQNLSASRPQDRQFILSSKKLLLSDSGFYLCAWSVPLGQGVNEQFFGPGTRLTVL.

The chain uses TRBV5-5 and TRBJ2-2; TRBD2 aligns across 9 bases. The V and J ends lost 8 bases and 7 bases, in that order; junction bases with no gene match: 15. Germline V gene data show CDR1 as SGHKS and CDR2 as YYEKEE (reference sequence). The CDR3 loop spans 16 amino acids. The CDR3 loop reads CARPRLAGPHGGELFF. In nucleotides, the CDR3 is TGTGCCAGACCGAGGCTAGCGGGGCCGCACGGCGGGGAGCTGTTTTTT.

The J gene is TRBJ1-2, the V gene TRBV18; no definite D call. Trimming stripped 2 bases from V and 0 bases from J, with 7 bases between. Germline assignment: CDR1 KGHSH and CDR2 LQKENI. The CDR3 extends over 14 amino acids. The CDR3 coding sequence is TGTGCCAGCTCACCAAGCACGGCTAACTATGGCTACACCTTC. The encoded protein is CASSPSTANYGYTF.

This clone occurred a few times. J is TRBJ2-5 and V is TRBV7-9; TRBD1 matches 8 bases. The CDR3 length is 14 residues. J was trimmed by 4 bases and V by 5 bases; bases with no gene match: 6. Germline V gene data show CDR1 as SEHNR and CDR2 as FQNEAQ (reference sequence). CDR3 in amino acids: CASSPWTGSETQYF. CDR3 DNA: TGTGCCAGCAGCCCCTGGACAGGGTCAGAGACCCAGTACTTC.

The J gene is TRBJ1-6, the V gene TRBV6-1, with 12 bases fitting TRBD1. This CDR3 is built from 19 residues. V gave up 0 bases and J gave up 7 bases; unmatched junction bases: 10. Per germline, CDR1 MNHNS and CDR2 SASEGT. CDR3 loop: CASSEAVVGQGADNSPLHF. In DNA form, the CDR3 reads TGTGCCAGCAGTGAAGCGGTGGTGGGACAGGGGGCTGACAATTCACCCCTCCACTTT.

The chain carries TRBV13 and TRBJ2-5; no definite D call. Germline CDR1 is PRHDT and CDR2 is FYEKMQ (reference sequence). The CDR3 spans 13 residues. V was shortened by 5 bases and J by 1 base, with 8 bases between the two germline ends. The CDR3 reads CASSEQVQETQYF. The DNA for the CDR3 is TGTGCCAGCAGCGAGCAAGTCCAAGAGACCCAGTACTTC.

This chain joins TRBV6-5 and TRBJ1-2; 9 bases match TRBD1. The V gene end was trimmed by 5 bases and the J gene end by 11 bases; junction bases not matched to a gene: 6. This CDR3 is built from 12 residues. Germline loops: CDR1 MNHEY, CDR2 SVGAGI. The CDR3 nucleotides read TGTGCCAGCAGTCTTAGGACAGGGGTGTACACCTTC. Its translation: CASSLRTGVYTF.

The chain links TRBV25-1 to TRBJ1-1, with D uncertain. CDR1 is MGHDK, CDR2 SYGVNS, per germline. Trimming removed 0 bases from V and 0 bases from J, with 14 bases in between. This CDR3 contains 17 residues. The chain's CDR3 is CASSEYGGRTLNTEAFF. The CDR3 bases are TGTGCCAGCAGTGAATATGGAGGACGGACTTTGAACACTGAAGCTTTCTTT. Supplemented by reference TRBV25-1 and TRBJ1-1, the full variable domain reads EADIYQTPRYLVIGTGKKITLECSQTMGHDKMYWYQQDPGMELHLIHYSYGVNSTEKGDLSSESTVSRIRTEHFPLTLESARPSHTSQYLCASSEYGGRTLNTEAFFGQGTRLTVV.

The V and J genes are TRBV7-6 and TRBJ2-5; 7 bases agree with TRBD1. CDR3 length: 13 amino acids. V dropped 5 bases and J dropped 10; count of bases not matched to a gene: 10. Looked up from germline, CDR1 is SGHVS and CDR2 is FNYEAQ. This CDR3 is CASSLSDRLGQYF. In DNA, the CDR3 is TGTGCCAGCAGCCTCTCGGACAGGTTGGGCCAGTACTTC.

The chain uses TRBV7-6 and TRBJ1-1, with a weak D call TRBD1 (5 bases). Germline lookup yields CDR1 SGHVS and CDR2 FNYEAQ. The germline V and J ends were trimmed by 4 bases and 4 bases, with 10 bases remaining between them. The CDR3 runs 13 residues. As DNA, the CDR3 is TGTGCCAGCAGCTCCAGTGGGGCCACTGAAGCTTTCTTT. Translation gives CASSSSGATEAFF.

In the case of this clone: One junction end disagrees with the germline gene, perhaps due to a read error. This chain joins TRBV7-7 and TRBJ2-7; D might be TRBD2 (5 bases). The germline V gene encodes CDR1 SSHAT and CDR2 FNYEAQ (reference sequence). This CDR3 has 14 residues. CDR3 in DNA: TGTGCTAGCAGCTTAGACGGGTCGGCCGGGGAGAAGTACTTC. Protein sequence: CASSLDGSAGEKYF.

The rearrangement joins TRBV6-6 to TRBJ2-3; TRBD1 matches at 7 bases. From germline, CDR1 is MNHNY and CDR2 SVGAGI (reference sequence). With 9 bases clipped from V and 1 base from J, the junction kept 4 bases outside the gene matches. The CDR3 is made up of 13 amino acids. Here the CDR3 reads CASNTGGTDTQYF. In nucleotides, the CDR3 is TGTGCCAGTAATACAGGGGGCACAGATACGCAGTATTTT.

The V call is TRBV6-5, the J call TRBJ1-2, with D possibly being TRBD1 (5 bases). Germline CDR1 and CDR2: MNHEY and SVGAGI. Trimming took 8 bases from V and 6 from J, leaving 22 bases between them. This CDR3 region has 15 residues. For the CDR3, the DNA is TGTGCCAGCCTCTCGTTAGGGCAGGGCGCTAATGGCTACACCTTC. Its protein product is CASLSLGQGANGYTF.

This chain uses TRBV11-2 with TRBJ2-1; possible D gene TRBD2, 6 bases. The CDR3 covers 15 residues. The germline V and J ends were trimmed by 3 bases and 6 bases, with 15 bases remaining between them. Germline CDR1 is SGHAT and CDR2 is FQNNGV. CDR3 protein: CASSLLGGLFNEQFF. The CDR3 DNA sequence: TGTGCCAGCAGCTTGTTAGGAGGGTTGTTCAATGAGCAGTTCTTC.

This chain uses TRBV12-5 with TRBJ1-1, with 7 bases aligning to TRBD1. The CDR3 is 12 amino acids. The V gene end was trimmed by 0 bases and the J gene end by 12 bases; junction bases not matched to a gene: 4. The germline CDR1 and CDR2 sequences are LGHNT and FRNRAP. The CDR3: CASGLVRQGTFF. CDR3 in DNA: TGTGCTAGTGGTTTGGTAAGACAGGGAACTTTCTTT.

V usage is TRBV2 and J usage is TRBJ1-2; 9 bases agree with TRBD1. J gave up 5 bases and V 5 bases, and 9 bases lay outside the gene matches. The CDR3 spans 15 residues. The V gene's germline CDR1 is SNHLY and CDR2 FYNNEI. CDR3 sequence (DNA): TGTGCCAGCAGTCAAGGACAGGGGCTATGGTATGGCTACACCTTC. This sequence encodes CASSQGQGLWYGYTF.

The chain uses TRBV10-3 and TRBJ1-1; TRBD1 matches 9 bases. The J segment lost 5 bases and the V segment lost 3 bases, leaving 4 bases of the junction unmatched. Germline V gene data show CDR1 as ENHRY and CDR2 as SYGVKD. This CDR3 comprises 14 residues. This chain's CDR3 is CAISDTGGQTEAFF. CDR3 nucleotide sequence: TGTGCCATCAGTGATACAGGGGGCCAAACTGAAGCTTTCTTT.

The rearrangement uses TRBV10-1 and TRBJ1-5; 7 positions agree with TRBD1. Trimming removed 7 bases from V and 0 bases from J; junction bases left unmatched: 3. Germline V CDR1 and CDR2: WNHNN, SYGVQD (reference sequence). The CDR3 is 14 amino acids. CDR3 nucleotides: TGCGCCAGCATCGACAGGGATAGCAATCAGCCCCAGCATTTT. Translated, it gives CASIDRDSNQPQHF.